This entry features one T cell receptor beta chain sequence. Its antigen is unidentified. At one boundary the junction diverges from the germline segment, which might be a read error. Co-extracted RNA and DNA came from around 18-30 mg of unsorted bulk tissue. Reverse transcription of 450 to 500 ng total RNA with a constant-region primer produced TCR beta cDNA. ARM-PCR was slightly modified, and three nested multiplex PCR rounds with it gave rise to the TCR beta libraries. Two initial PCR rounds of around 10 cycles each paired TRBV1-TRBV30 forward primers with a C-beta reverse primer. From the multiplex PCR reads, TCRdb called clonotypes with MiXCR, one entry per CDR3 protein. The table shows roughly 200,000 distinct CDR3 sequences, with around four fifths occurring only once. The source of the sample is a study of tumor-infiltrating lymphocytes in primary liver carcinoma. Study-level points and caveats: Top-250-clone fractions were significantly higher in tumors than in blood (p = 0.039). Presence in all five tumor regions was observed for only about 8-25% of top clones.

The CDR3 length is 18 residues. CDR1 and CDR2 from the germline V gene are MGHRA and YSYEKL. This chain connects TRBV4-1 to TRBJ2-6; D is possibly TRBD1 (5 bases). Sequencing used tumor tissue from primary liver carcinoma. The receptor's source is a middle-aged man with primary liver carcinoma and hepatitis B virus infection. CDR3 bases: TGCGCCAGCAGCCAGGCCCACACAGGCCGCTCTAGGGCCAACGTCCTGACTTTC. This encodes CASSQAHTGRSRANVLTF.